This T cell receptor beta chain was sequenced for a study of T cells in localized non-small cell lung cancer. Broader study findings: Sequencing was restricted to one tumor region; therefore, heterogeneity remains possible. In adjacent lung, a median about 54 of the top 100 tumor clones were found.

Only in-frame clones appear in the TCRdb table, and some are missing; sequencing was by immunoSEQ multiplex PCR. The table lists approximately 1,100 clones, around 22% of them singletons. For this clone: As yet, its antigen is unknown.

The CDR3 is 16 residues long. V lost 4 bases and J lost 1, with 16 bases in between. CDR1 and CDR2 from the germline V gene are SGHDN and FVKESK. The receptor was derived from a man aged 40 to 69 with stage I lung adenocarcinoma. V is TRBV14 and J is TRBJ2-5; perhaps TRBD1 as D (6 bases). The sequencing used normal lung tissue next to the tumor, collected before any cancer treatment. In DNA, the CDR3 is TGTGCCAGCAGCCTGTGGGACACGGGTGTCCAAGAGACCCAGTACTTC. This encodes CASSLWDTGVQETQYF.